This T cell receptor beta chain was observed in a study of shared clonotypes between healthy human individuals. Trimming left V 8 bases short and J 3 bases short, with 11 bases between. Germline CDR1 reads MDHEN; CDR2 reads SYDVKM. There are 12 residues in the CDR3. This clone was picked up a small number of times. Repertoires were generated with immunoSEQ multiplex PCR, while TCRdb's copy carries only in-frame clones and drops some. The table records 900,000 to 1,200,000 clones, around 78% of them present only once. The specimen sequenced was memory CD4+ T cells from PBMCs. Subset of the sample: CD45RA-negative fraction. V gene TRBV28 combines with J gene TRBJ2-7; perhaps TRBD2 as D (5 bases). The sequence was collected from a man aged 18 to 29 in good health. Some clones in this sample may be carry-over from other donors' samples. The CDR3 is CASGMGSYEQYF. The DNA for the CDR3 is TGTGCCAGCGGGATGGGGAGCTACGAGCAGTACTTC.